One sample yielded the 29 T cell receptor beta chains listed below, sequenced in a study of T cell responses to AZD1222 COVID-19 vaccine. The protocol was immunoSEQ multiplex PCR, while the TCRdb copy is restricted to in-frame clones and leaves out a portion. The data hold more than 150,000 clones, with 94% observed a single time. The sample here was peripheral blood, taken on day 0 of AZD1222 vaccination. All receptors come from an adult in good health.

CDR3 nucleotides: TGTGTCTCGTCCGGAACTAGCACAGATACGCAGTATTTT. Translated: CVSSGTSTDTQYF. The chain combines TRBV7-9 with TRBJ2-3; no clear D. Germline CDR1 and CDR2: SEHNR and FQNEAQ (reference sequence). The length of the CDR3 is 13 residues.

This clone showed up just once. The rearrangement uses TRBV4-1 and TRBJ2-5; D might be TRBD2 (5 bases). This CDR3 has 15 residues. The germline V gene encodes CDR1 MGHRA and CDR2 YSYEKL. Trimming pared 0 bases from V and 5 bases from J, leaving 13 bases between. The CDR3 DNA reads TGCGCCAGCAGCCAAGAACTAGTCCCCTTGGAGACCCAGTACTTC. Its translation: CASSQELVPLETQYF.

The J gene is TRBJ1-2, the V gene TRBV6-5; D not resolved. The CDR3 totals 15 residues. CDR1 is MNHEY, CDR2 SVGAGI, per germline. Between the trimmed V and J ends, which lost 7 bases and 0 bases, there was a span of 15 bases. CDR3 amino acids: CASTTKGSPNYGYTF. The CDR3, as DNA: TGTGCCAGCACAACGAAGGGATCCCCTAACTATGGCTACACCTTC.

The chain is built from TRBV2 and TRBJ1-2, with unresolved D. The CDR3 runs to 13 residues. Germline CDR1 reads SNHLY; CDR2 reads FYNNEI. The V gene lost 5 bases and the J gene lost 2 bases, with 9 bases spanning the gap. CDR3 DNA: TGTGCCAGCAGTACCTCAGGAAACTATGGCTACACCTTC. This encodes CASSTSGNYGYTF.

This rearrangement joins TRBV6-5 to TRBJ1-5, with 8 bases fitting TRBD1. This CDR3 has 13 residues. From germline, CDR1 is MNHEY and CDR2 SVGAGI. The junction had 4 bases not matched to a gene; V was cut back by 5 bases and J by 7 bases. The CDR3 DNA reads TGTGCCAGCAGTACACAGGGGGGACAGCCCCAGCATTTT. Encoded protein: CASSTQGGQPQHF.

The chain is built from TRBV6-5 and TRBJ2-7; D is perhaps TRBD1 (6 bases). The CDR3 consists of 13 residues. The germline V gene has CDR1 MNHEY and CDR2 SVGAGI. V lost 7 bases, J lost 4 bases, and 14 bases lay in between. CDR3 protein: CASISRGQYEQYF. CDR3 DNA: TGTGCCAGCATATCCAGGGGCCAATACGAGCAGTACTTC.

The CDR3 protein is CAIRPDHNEQFF. In DNA, the CDR3 is TGTGCCATCAGGCCGGATCACAATGAGCAGTTCTTC. The gene calls are TRBV10-3 and TRBJ2-1; no definite D call. CDR1 ENHRY and CDR2 SYGVKD come from the germline V gene. This CDR3 has 12 amino acids. The V end lost 6 bases, the J end lost 5 bases, and 8 bases lay between the germline ends.

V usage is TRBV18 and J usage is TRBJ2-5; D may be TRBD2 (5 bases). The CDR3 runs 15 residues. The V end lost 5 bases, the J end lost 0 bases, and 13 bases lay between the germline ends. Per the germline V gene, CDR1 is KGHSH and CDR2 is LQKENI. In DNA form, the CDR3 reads TGTGCCAGCTCAACGGAGGTCGGGGACCAAGAGACCCAGTACTTC. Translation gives CASSTEVGDQETQYF.

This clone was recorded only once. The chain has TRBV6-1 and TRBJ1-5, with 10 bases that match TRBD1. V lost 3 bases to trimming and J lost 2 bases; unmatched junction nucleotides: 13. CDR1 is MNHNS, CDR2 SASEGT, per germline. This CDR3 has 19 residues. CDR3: CASSDPGQGTIWGNQPQHF. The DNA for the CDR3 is TGTGCCAGCAGTGACCCGGGACAGGGGACCATCTGGGGCAATCAGCCCCAGCATTTT.

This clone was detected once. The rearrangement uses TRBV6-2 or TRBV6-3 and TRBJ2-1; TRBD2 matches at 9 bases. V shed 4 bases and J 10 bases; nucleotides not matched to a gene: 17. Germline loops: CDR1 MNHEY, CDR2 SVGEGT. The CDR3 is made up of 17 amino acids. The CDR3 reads CASSSLWGSGRTWEQFF. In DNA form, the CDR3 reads TGTGCCAGCAGTTCCCTATGGGGAAGCGGGAGGACGTGGGAGCAGTTCTTC.

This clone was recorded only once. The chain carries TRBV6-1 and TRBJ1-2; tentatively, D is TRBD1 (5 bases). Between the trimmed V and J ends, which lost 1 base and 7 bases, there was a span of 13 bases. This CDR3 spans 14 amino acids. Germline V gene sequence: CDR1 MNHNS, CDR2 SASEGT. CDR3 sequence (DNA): TGTGCCAGCAGTGAAGGATTTGGGGCCCCTGGCTACACCTTC. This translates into CASSEGFGAPGYTF.

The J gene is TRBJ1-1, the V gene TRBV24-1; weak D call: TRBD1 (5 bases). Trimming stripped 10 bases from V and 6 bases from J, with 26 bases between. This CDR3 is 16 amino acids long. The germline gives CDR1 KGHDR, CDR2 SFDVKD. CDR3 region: CATQPGGGGGISEAFF. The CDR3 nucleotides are TGTGCCACACAACCGGGGGGAGGAGGTGGAATTTCTGAAGCTTTCTTT.

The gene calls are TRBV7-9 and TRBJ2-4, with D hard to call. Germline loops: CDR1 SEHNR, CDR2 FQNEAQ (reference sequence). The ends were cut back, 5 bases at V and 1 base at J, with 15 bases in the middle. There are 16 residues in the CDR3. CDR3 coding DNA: TGTGCCAGCAGCCTCCATTCTGGGGTGGCCAAAAACATTCAGTACTTC. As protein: CASSLHSGVAKNIQYF.

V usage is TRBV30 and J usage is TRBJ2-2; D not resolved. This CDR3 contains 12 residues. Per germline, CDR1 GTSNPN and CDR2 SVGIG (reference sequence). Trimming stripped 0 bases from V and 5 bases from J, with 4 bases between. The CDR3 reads CAWSVYTGELFF. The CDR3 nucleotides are TGTGCCTGGAGTGTTTATACCGGGGAGCTGTTTTTT.

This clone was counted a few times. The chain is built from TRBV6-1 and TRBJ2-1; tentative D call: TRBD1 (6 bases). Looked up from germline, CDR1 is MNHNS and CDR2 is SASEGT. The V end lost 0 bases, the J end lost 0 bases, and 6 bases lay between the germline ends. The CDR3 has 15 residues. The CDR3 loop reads CASSEAGGSYNEQFF. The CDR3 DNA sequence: TGTGCCAGCAGTGAAGCAGGGGGCTCCTACAATGAGCAGTTCTTC.

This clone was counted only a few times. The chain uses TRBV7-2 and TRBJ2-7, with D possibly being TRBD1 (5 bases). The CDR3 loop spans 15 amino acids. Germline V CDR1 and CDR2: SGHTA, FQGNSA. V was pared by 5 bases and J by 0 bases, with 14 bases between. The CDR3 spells CASSPVGPSSYEQYF. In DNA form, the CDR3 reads TGTGCCAGCAGCCCCGTGGGGCCGAGCTCCTACGAGCAGTACTTC.

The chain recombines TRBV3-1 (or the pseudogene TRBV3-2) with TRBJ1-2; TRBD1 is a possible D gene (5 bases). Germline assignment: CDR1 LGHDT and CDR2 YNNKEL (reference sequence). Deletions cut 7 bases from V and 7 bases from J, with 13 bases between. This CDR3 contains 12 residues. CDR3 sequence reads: CASTLNGAGYTF. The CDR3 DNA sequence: TGTGCCAGCACCCTAAACGGGGCTGGCTACACCTTC.

This CDR3 is CASSLGSGGWLDTQYF. DNA of the CDR3: TGCGCCAGCAGCTTGGGATCGGGCGGGTGGCTGGATACGCAGTATTTT. This chain links TRBV5-1 with TRBJ2-3, with a weak D call TRBD2 (5 bases). CDR3 length: 16 amino acids. Per the germline V gene, CDR1 is SGHRS and CDR2 is YFSETQ. V was cut by 0 bases and J by 6 bases, with 17 bases left in between.

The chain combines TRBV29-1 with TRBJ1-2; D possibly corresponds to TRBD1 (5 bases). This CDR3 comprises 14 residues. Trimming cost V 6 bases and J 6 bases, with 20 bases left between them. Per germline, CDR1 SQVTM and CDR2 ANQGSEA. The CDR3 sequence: CSVRTTGVGDGYTF. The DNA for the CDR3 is TGCAGCGTCCGAACTACAGGAGTGGGAGATGGCTACACCTTC.

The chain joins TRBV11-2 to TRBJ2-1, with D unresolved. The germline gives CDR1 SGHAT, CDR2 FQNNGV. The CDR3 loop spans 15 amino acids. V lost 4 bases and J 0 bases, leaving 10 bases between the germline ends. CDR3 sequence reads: CASSSVRNSYNEQFF. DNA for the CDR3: TGTGCCAGCAGCTCGGTCCGGAACTCCTACAATGAGCAGTTCTTC.

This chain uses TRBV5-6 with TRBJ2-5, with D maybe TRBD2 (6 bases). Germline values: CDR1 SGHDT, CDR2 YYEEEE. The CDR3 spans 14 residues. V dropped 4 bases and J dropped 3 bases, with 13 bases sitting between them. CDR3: CASSLTGGEETQYF. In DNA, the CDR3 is TGTGCCAGCAGCCTGACCGGAGGGGAAGAGACCCAGTACTTC. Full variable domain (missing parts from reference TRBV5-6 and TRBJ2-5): DAGVTQSPTHLIKTRGQQVTLRCSPKSGHDTVSWYQQALGQGPQFIFQYYEEEERQRGNFPDRFSGHQFPNYSSELNVNALLLGDSALYLCASSLTGGEETQYFGPGTRLLVL.

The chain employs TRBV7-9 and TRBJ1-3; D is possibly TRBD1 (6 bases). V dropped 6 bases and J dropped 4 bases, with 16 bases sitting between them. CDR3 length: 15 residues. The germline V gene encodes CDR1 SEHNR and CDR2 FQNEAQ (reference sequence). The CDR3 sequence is CASRPNWTAGNTIYF. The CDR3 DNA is TGTGCCAGCAGGCCGAACTGGACAGCCGGAAACACCATATATTTT.

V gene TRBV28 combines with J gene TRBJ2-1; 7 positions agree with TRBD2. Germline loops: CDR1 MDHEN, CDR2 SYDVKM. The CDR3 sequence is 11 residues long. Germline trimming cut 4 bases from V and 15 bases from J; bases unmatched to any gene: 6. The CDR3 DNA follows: TGTGCCAGCAGTTCCGGACTAGTGTCGTTCTTC. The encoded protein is CASSSGLVSFF.

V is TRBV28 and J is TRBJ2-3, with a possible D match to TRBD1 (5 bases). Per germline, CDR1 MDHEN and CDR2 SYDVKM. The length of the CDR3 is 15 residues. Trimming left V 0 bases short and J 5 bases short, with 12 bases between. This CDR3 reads CASSLWSSQGDTQYF. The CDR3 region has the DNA TGTGCCAGCAGTTTATGGTCCAGCCAGGGAGATACGCAGTATTTT.

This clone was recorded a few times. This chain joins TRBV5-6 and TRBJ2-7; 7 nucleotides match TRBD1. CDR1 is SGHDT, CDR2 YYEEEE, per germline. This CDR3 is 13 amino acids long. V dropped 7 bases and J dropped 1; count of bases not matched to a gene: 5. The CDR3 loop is CASGTEPSYEQYF. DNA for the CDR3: TGTGCCAGCGGGACAGAACCTTCCTACGAGCAGTACTTC.

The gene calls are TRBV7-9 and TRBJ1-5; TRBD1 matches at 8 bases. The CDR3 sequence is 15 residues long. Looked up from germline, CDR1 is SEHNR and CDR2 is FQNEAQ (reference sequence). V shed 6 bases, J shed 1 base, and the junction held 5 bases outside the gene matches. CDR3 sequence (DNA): TGTGCCAGCAGTCCCCAGGGGGCAAGCAATCAGCCCCAGCATTTT. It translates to CASSPQGASNQPQHF.

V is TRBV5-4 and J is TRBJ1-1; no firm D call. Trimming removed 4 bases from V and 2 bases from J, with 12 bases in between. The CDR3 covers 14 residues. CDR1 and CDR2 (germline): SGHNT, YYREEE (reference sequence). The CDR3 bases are TGTGCCAGCAGCGCCGGCTCGGTTAACACTGAAGCTTTCTTT. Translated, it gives CASSAGSVNTEAFF.

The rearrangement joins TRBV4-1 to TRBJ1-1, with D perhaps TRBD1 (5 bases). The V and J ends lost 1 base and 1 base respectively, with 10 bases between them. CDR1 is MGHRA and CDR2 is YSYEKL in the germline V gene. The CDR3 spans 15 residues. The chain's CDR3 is CASSQAFRENTEAFF. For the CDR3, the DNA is TGCGCCAGCAGCCAAGCCTTCAGGGAGAACACTGAAGCTTTCTTT.

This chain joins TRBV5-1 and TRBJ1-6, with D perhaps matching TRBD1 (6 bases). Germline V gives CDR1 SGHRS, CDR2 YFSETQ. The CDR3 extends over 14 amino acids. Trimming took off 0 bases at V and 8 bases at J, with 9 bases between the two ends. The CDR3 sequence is CASSLAGDDSPLHF. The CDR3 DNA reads TGCGCCAGCAGCTTGGCAGGGGACGATTCACCCCTCCACTTT.